Following are 27 T cell receptor beta chains from one sample sequenced in a study of shared clonotypes between healthy human individuals. Measured with immunoSEQ multiplex PCR; TCRdb has only the in-frame clones, and not every one. The table lists approximately 2,000,000 clones, roughly 95% of them singletons, with about 1.7% in the top ten. The naive CD8 subset, CD45RO-negative cells positively selected for CCR7, excluded terminally differentiated effector memory CD45RA+ cells. The specimen sequenced was naive CD8+ T cells from PBMCs. The receptors shown here come from a man aged 18 to 29 in good health. Some clones in this sample may be carry-over from other donors' samples.

This chain joins TRBV9 and TRBJ2-7, with D maybe TRBD2 (6 bases). The germline gives CDR1 SGDLS, CDR2 YYNGEE. This CDR3 region has 15 residues. The V end was cut by 4 bases, the J end by 6 bases, with 20 bases between. CDR3: CASSLGAGHSSEQYF. The CDR3 nucleotides read TGTGCCAGCAGCTTAGGAGCGGGCCATTCTAGCGAGCAGTACTTC.

The gene calls are TRBV6-5 and TRBJ2-1; TRBD2 agrees at 8 bases. CDR3 length: 12 residues. Per germline, CDR1 MNHEY and CDR2 SVGAGI. Unmatched junction bases numbered 5, after V lost 10 bases and J lost 6 bases. CDR3 bases: TGTGCCACCGGGACTAGTTTCAATGAGCAGTTCTTC. Its protein product is CATGTSFNEQFF.

This clone was recorded a few times. Other nucleotide sequences from this sample produce the same CDR3. This sequence joins TRBV7-9 and TRBJ2-2; TRBD1 agrees at 7 bases. V was pared by 5 bases and J by 2 bases, with 2 bases of the junction left unmatched. The germline gives CDR1 SEHNR, CDR2 FQNEAQ (reference sequence). The CDR3 is 14 amino acids. CDR3: CASSGTVNTGELFF. The CDR3 DNA follows: TGTGCCAGCAGCGGGACAGTCAACACCGGGGAGCTGTTTTTT. Based on the CDR3 plus reference TRBV7-9 and TRBJ2-2, the full variable domain is DTGVSQNPRHKITKRGQNVTFRCDPISEHNRLYWYRQTLGQGPEFLTYFQNEAQLEKSRLLSDRFSAERPKGSFSTLEIQRTEQGDSAMYLCASSGTVNTGELFFGEGSRLTVL.

The V and J genes are TRBV25-1 and TRBJ2-2; D possibly corresponds to TRBD1 (6 bases). With 4 bases removed from V and 11 bases from J, the gap between germline ends came to 11 bases. This CDR3 spans 12 amino acids. The germline V gene has CDR1 MGHDK and CDR2 SYGVNS. The CDR3 DNA reads TGTGCCAGCAGTGGGGGGCCTTATGAGCTGTTTTTT. Translation gives CASSGGPYELFF.

This chain uses TRBV5-1 with TRBJ2-7, with unresolved D. The V end lost 3 bases, the J end lost 3 bases, and 13 bases lay between the germline ends. CDR1 and CDR2 (germline): SGHRS, YFSETQ. The CDR3 extends over 14 amino acids. The CDR3 DNA follows: TGCGCCAGCAGCTGGGATAAGGGCGGCTACGAGCAGTACTTC. This gives the protein CASSWDKGGYEQYF.

The V call is TRBV13, the J call TRBJ2-3, with D maybe TRBD1 (6 bases). Per the germline V gene, CDR1 is PRHDT and CDR2 is FYEKMQ (reference sequence). The CDR3 totals 15 residues. V was clipped by 4 bases and J by 4 bases, with 15 bases between them. CDR3 in DNA: TGTGCCAGCAGCTCAAGACAGGTTTCGGCAGATACGCAGTATTTT. Encoded protein: CASSSRQVSADTQYF.

For the CDR3, the DNA is TGCGCCAGCAGCTCCGCGGGACAAGACAATGAGCAGTTCTTC. This sequence encodes CASSSAGQDNEQFF. The V gene is TRBV5-1, the J gene TRBJ2-1; the D gene could be TRBD1 or TRBD2 (6 bases each). V dropped 3 bases and J dropped 5 bases, with 12 bases sitting between them. Germline CDR1 reads SGHRS; CDR2 reads YFSETQ. The CDR3 totals 14 residues.

The rearrangement joins TRBV30 to TRBJ2-5; 9 bases are a match to TRBD2. The DNA end is a closer match to TRBJ2-7, so the J assignment may be wrong. This CDR3 is 14 amino acids long. Germline CDR1 GTSNPN, CDR2 SVGIG (reference sequence). CDR3 in DNA: TGTGCCTGGAGTGTCGCTAGCGGGGATTACGAGCAGTACTTC. Protein sequence: CAWSVASGDYEQYF.

The table lists this clone with a count of one. The chain joins TRBV7-2 to TRBJ2-4, with 8 bases fitting TRBD1. Germline trimming cut 1 base from V and 0 bases from J; bases unmatched to any gene: 5. Germline V gene sequence: CDR1 SGHTA, CDR2 FQGNSA. This CDR3 contains 17 residues. The CDR3 here is CASSLESRGRAKNIQYF. In DNA, the CDR3 is TGTGCCAGCAGCTTAGAAAGCAGGGGGCGAGCCAAAAACATTCAGTACTTC.

Of note for this clone: Within the sample, other DNA sequences also encode this same CDR3. The CDR3 DNA is TGTGCCAGTAGTATAGGGCGGGGAGGTCGCACTGAAGCTTTCTTT. It translates to CASSIGRGGRTEAFF. This chain uses TRBV19 with TRBJ1-1; D is undetermined. The V and J ends lost 1 base and 4 bases respectively, with 13 bases between them. Germline V lookup: CDR1 LNHDA, CDR2 SQIVND (reference sequence). There are 15 residues in the CDR3. Combining the CDR3 with reference TRBV19 and TRBJ1-1 gives the whole variable domain DGGITQSPKYLFRKEGQNVTLSCEQNLNHDAMYWYRQDPGQGLRLIYYSQIVNDFQKGDIAEGYSVSREKKESFPLTVTSAQKNPTAFYLCASSIGRGGRTEAFFGQGTRLTVV.

The V gene is TRBV11-2, the J gene TRBJ2-1; D uncertain. The CDR3 contains 16 residues. With 2 bases removed from V and 0 bases from J, the gap between germline ends came to 11 bases. Per germline, CDR1 SGHAT and CDR2 FQNNGV. The CDR3 loop reads CASSLSPIRSYNEQFF. The CDR3 DNA reads TGTGCCAGCAGCTTATCACCGATTCGCTCCTACAATGAGCAGTTCTTC.

This clone was seen once. The chain carries TRBV6-5 and TRBJ1-1, with D unclear. The V and J ends lost 4 bases and 0 bases respectively, with 9 bases between them. In germline, CDR1 is MNHEY, CDR2 SVGAGI. The CDR3 has 14 amino acids. For the CDR3, the DNA is TGTGCCAGCAGTTTTCGGCACCTGAACACTGAAGCTTTCTTT. Protein: CASSFRHLNTEAFF.

The chain links TRBV11-2 to TRBJ2-7; perhaps D is TRBD1 or TRBD2 (5 bases each). The germline CDR1 and CDR2 sequences are SGHAT and FQNNGV. Between the trimmed V and J ends, which lost 5 bases and 2 bases, there was a span of 13 bases. CDR3 length equals 14 residues. CDR3 region: CASSAPGRTYEQYF. The CDR3 region has the DNA TGTGCCAGCAGCGCTCCGGGACGGACCTACGAGCAGTACTTC.

This chain joins TRBV10-3 and TRBJ2-1; TRBD1 matches 11 bases. The V segment lost 3 bases and the J segment 4 bases; nucleotides outside the gene matches: 8. The germline V gene encodes CDR1 ENHRY and CDR2 SYGVKD. The CDR3 consists of 17 residues. CDR3 protein: CAISDRTGGWEYNEQFF. The CDR3 DNA reads TGTGCCATCAGTGACCGGACAGGGGGCTGGGAATACAATGAGCAGTTCTTC.

This rearrangement joins TRBV2 to TRBJ2-7, with a weak D call TRBD1 (6 bases). CDR1 is SNHLY, CDR2 FYNNEI, per germline. The V gene lost 6 bases and the J gene lost 4 bases, with 16 bases spanning the gap. The CDR3 covers 14 residues. CDR3 sequence reads: CASSLPGHLYEQYF. CDR3 DNA: TGTGCCAGCAGCTTACCGGGACACTTATACGAGCAGTACTTC. Looking up the rest from reference TRBV2 and TRBJ2-7 gives the full variable domain: EPEVTQTPSHQVTQMGQEVILRCVPISNHLYFYWYRQILGQKVEFLVSFYNNEISEKSEIFDDQFSVERPDGSNFTLKIRSTKLEDSAMYFCASSLPGHLYEQYFGPGTRLTVT.

The CDR3 here is CASSPTGLAYEQYF. In nucleotides, the CDR3 is TGCGCCAGCAGCCCCACGGGGCTTGCCTACGAGCAGTACTTC. The chain uses TRBV4-1 and TRBJ2-7; D could derive from TRBD1 or TRBD2 (5 bases each). Germline V gives CDR1 MGHRA, CDR2 YSYEKL. The CDR3 loop spans 14 amino acids. V was shortened by 4 bases and J by 2 bases, with 12 bases between the two germline ends.

The chain combines TRBV7-9 with TRBJ2-2; TRBD1 matches at 8 bases. This CDR3 is built from 14 residues. Germline V gene data show CDR1 as SEHNR and CDR2 as FQNEAQ (reference sequence). Trimming removed 5 bases from V and 5 bases from J; junction bases left unmatched: 4. The CDR3 coding sequence is TGTGCCAGCAGCGCCGACAGGGGAACCGGGGAGCTGTTTTTT. Protein sequence: CASSADRGTGELFF.

The rearrangement joins TRBV6-6 to TRBJ1-2, with D unclear. The germline V gene encodes CDR1 MNHNY and CDR2 SVGAGI (reference sequence). This CDR3 has 11 amino acids. V was clipped by 10 bases and J by 3 bases, with 9 bases between them. CDR3 sequence reads: CATREDYGYTF. CDR3 nucleotides: TGTGCCACAAGGGAGGACTATGGCTACACCTTC.

The chain has TRBV5-1 and TRBJ1-1, with a weak D call TRBD1 (5 bases). Trimming removed 0 bases at V and 0 bases at J, with 12 bases between. CDR3 length: 16 residues. Looked up from germline, CDR1 is SGHRS and CDR2 is YFSETQ. The DNA for the CDR3 is TGCGCCAGCAGCTTGGGGTTCTCAGGGATGAACACTGAAGCTTTCTTT. This gives the protein CASSLGFSGMNTEAFF.

The genes are TRBV4-3 and TRBJ2-1, with D tentatively TRBD2 (5 bases). Germline V gene lookup returns CDR1 LGHNA and CDR2 YSLEER. Trimming pared 4 bases from V and 6 bases from J, leaving 25 bases between. The CDR3 sequence is 18 residues long. CDR3 DNA: TGCGCCAGCAGCCCGTCCGCGGGCACTAAGGCTCAGTTCAATGAGCAGTTCTTC. Amino acids: CASSPSAGTKAQFNEQFF.

The rearrangement links TRBV6-1 to TRBJ1-2; D is unresolved. Germline lookup yields CDR1 MNHNS and CDR2 SASEGT. V shed 5 bases and J shed 5 bases, with 9 bases lying between them. The CDR3 extends over 12 amino acids. CDR3 loop: CASSTDLYGYTF. CDR3 in DNA: TGTGCCAGCAGTACTGATCTTTATGGCTACACCTTC.

The rearrangement uses TRBV10-3 and TRBJ2-3; 9 bases agree with TRBD2. The CDR3 covers 15 residues. The V segment lost 4 bases and the J segment 6 bases; nucleotides outside the gene matches: 8. Germline assignment: CDR1 ENHRY and CDR2 SYGVKD. The CDR3 nucleotides read TGTGCCATCAGTGGTCCTAGCGGGGCCGGGGATACGCAGTATTTT. This encodes CAISGPSGAGDTQYF.

This clone was seen once. The gene calls are TRBV27 and TRBJ1-5; TRBD1 is a possible D gene (6 bases). V shed 4 bases and J shed 4 bases, with 11 bases lying between them. The CDR3 runs to 14 residues. Germline V gene data show CDR1 as MNHEY and CDR2 as SMNVEV (reference sequence). CDR3 amino acids: CASSSLGGNQPQHF. CDR3 nucleotides: TGTGCCAGCAGTTCGTTAGGGGGGAATCAGCCCCAGCATTTT.

The V gene is TRBV10-3, the J gene TRBJ2-1; perhaps D is TRBD1 or TRBD2 (6 bases each). Germline CDR1 is ENHRY and CDR2 is SYGVKD. This CDR3 is built from 11 residues. Trimming took off 10 bases at V and 9 bases at J, with 13 bases between the two ends. CDR3 nucleotides: TGTGCCACCGGAGGGGGATTTGAGCAGTTCTTC. It translates to CATGGGFEQFF.

This chain joins TRBV11-2 and TRBJ2-3; 8 positions match TRBD2. This CDR3 has 15 amino acids. Trimming at V came to 8 bases and at J to 4 bases, leaving 11 bases not matched to a gene. Germline V gives CDR1 SGHAT, CDR2 FQNNGV. As DNA, the CDR3 is TGTGCCAGCGCCCCGGGGGGGGGAGGGCCAGATACGCAGTATTTT. Translated, it gives CASAPGGGGPDTQYF.

J is TRBJ2-5 and V is TRBV11-2; possibly TRBD2 for D (6 bases). Germline CDR1 SGHAT, CDR2 FQNNGV. The CDR3 extends over 15 amino acids. V lost 3 bases to trimming and J lost 5 bases, with 16 bases between them. In DNA, the CDR3 is TGTGCCAGCAGCTTGGAGTCGGGGGTGGGCGAGACCCAGTACTTC. Translation gives CASSLESGVGETQYF.

This clone has just a few counts. The chain is built from TRBV5-4 and TRBJ1-1, with D unclear. V was pared by 5 bases and J by 3 bases, with 11 bases between. Germline V lookup: CDR1 SGHNT, CDR2 YYREEE (reference sequence). The CDR3 covers 13 residues. Written as DNA, the CDR3 is TGTGCCAGCAGTTCAGGACCCCACACTGAAGCTTTCTTT. Translating gives CASSSGPHTEAFF.